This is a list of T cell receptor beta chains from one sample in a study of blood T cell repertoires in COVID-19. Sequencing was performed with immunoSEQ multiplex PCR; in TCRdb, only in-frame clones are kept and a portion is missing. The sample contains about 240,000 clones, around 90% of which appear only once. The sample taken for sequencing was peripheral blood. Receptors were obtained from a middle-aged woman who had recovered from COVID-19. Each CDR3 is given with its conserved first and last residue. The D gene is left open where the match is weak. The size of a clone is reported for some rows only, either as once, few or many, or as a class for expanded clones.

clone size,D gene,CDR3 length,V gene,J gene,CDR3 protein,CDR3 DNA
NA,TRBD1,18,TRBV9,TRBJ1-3,CASSPRGKGQYSGNTIYF,TGTGCCAGCAGCCCAAGGGGAAAGGGACAGTACTCTGGAAACACCATATATTTT
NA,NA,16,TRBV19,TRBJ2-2,CASSRGWPSNTGELFF,TGTGCCAGTAGTCGAGGGTGGCCCTCGAACACCGGGGAGCTGTTTTTT
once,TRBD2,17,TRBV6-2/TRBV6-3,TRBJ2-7,CASSRQTSGTCTYEQYF,TGTGCCAGCAGCCGCCAGACTAGCGGGACCTGTACCTACGAGCAGTACTTC
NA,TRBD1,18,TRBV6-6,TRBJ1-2,CASRRPGTGGFGSYGYTF,TGTGCCAGCAGGCGACCCGGGACAGGGGGCTTTGGGAGCTATGGCTACACCTTC
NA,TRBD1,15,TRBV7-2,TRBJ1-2,CASSPGTGGPYGYTF,TGTGCCAGCAGCCCCGGGACAGGGGGTCCGTATGGCTACACCTTC
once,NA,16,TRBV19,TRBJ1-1,CASIPMFGGPGTEAFF,TGTGCCAGTATCCCCATGTTTGGAGGGCCGGGAACTGAAGCTTTCTTT
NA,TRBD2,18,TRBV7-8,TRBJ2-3,CASSPHPSGGSRLDTQYF,TGTGCCAGCAGCCCCCATCCCTCTGGCGGGAGTCGTTTAGATACGCAGTATTTT
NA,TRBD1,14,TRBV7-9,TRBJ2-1,CASSGGPGTGVRFF,TGTGCCAGCAGCGGGGGGCCTGGGACAGGGGTTCGGTTCTTC
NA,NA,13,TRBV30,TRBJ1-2,CAWSLGGGSGYTF,TGTGCCTGGAGCCTGGGGGGGGGCTCTGGCTACACCTTC
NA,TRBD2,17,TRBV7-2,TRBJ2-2,CASSPGLAGVSTGELFF,TGTGCCAGCAGCCCGGGACTAGCGGGAGTATCCACCGGGGAGCTGTTTTTT
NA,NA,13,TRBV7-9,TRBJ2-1,CASSLGVAYEQFF,TGTGCCAGCAGCTTAGGTGTAGCATACGAGCAGTTCTTC
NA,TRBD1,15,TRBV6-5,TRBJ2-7,CASTRQGAGSYEQYF,TGTGCCAGCACCCGACAGGGGGCGGGGTCCTACGAGCAGTACTTC
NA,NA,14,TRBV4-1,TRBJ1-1,CASSQEGFGYEAFF,TGCGCCAGCAGCCAAGAGGGCTTTGGTTATGAAGCTTTCTTT
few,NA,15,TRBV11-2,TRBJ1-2,CASSPGQLGDPGYTF,TGTGCCAGCAGCCCAGGACAACTTGGGGATCCTGGCTACACCTTC
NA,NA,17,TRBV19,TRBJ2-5,CASSIRITRGGGETQYF,TGTGCCAGTAGTATACGTATTACAAGGGGGGGCGGAGAGACCCAGTACTTC
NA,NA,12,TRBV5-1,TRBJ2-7,CASSTARGEQYF,TGCGCCAGCAGCACCGCTAGGGGCGAGCAGTACTTC
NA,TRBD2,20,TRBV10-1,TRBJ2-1,CASSEEDIAGGPGENNEQFF,TGCGCCAGCAGTGAGGAGGATATAGCGGGAGGGCCGGGGGAAAACAATGAGCAGTTCTTC